The entry that follows covers one T cell receptor (beta chain) sequence. Sequencing used immunoSEQ multiplex PCR; TCRdb keeps in-frame clones, though not all of them. Of about 26,000 clones listed, roughly 66% are singletons. J gave up 2 bases and V 0 bases, and 5 bases lay outside the gene matches. Germline-derived CDR1 and CDR2 are SGDLS and YYNGEE. There are 16 residues in the CDR3. The source of the sample is a study of blood T cell repertoires in COVID-19. The overall study: COVID-19 samples collected from the United States, Italy and Spain covered acute and convalescent phases.

This TCR derives from a man in his fifties or sixties with active or convalescent COVID-19. Sequenced: peripheral blood. This rearrangement joins TRBV9 to TRBJ2-3, with 8 bases aligning to TRBD2. The CDR3 nucleotides are TGTGCCAGCAGCGTAGGTAGCGGGACTTTCACAGATACGCAGTATTTT. As protein: CASSVGSGTFTDTQYF.